This TCR beta chain was identified during a study of T cell clonality in common variable immunodeficiency. Overall study results and limits: In common variable immunodeficiency, TCR beta chains reportedly carried fewer deletions and N-nucleotide insertions.

In this sample, this clone turned up many times. Its antigen is not known. The CDR3 extends 3 residues past the end of the read, so its final part is completed from the germline J gene. Assay: immunoSEQ multiplex PCR; the TCRdb copy retains only in-frame clones and omits some. The repertoire has approximately 28,000 clones, none seen only once; the ten largest take around 3.2%. In germline, CDR1 is SGHAT, CDR2 FQNNGV. The CDR3 extends over 13 amino acids. The ends lost 3 bases at V and 9 bases at J; junction bases unmatched: 5. No CVID subject was ill or on immunomodulatory drugs when sampled. The chain recombines TRBV11-2 with TRBJ1-5; the match to TRBD1 covers 7 bases. This receptor was taken from a human donor with common variable immunodeficiency. The sample was peripheral blood mononuclear cells. The CDR3 loop is CASSFAGGGPQHF. The sequenced CDR3 bases are TGTGCCAGCAGCTTTGCAGGGGGAGGGCCC.